Listed below are T cell receptor beta chains from one sample, sequenced in a study of blood T cells in healthy people across ages. TCRdb reprocessed the 5' RACE reads with MiXCR, giving one entry per CDR3 protein. The sample carries over a million distinct CDR3 sequences, 45% recorded once. Input material: blood. These receptors were collected from an older woman in good health. Both conserved end residues are part of each CDR3. Fields, in order: D gene, clone size, V gene, J gene, CDR3 protein, CDR3 DNA. The D gene is left open where the match is weak. Expanded clones get a size class; other rows say once, few or many, or leave the size out.

TRBD2,few,TRBV28,TRBJ2-7,CASSSQGLEDYEQYF,TGTGCCAGCAGTTCTCAGGGACTAGAAGACTACGAGCAGTACTTC
.,.,TRBV7-8,TRBJ1-5,CASSQRTASQPQHF,TGTGCCAGCAGCCAACGGACAGCTTCTCAGCCCCAGCATTTT
TRBD2,few,TRBV6-5,TRBJ2-7,CASSYSGTSGYNEQYF,TGTGCCAGCAGTTACTCCGGGACTAGCGGTTACAATGAGCAGTACTTC
.,few,TRBV29-1,TRBJ2-1,CSVYSGLLDNEQFF,TGCAGCGTCTACTCGGGACTCCTAGATAACGAGCAGTTCTTC
TRBD2,few,TRBV20-1,TRBJ2-7,CSARDLAGGLYEQYF,TGCAGTGCTAGAGATTTGGCGGGAGGGTTGTACGAGCAGTACTTC
.,many,TRBV12-3/TRBV12-4,TRBJ2-7,CASSLGQASYEQYF,TGTGCCAGCAGTTTGGGTCAGGCGTCCTACGAGCAGTACTTC
.,.,TRBV10-3,TRBJ2-7,CAISPRQGLEQYF,TGTGCCATCAGCCCGAGACAGGGACTAGAGCAGTACTTC
.,.,TRBV18,TRBJ2-2,CTSSPALASNTGELFF,TGTACCAGCTCACCAGCCCTAGCGTCAAACACCGGGGAGCTGTTTTTT
.,.,TRBV29-1,TRBJ1-2,CCVVSGPRSGGYTF,TGCTGCGTTGTGTCAGGGCCCAGGTCGGGTGGCTACACCTTC
.,.,TRBV20-1,TRBJ2-3,CSARDWGTRDTQYF,TGCAGTGCTAGAGATTGGGGGACTCGCGATACGCAGTATTTT
.,.,TRBV7-9,TRBJ1-1,CASSVVYDTEAFF,TGTGCCAGCAGCGTAGTTTACGACACTGAAGCTTTCTTT
.,.,TRBV6-5,TRBJ1-1,CASSYSDQGRGTEAFF,TGTGCCAGCAGTTACTCGGATCAAGGGAGGGGCACTGAAGCTTTCTTT
.,.,TRBV5-1,TRBJ2-7,CASSPMPSVGNSYEQYF,TGCGCCAGCAGCCCCATGCCTAGCGTTGGGAACTCCTACGAGCAGTACTTC
TRBD2,few,TRBV6-1,TRBJ2-3,CASRTPRTSGSVQDTQYF,TGTGCCAGCAGGACGCCACGGACTAGCGGGAGTGTACAAGATACGCAGTATTTT
TRBD1,few,TRBV29-1,TRBJ2-5,CSVELVQGAETQYF,TGCAGCGTTGAATTGGTGCAGGGGGCAGAGACCCAGTACTTC
.,few,TRBV5-1,TRBJ1-6,CASSLAFNSPLHF,TGCGCCAGCAGCTTGGCCTTTAATTCACCCCTCCACTTT
TRBD2,.,TRBV14,TRBJ2-3,CASSQDRLAGGPRTETQYF,TGTGCCAGCAGCCAAGATCGACTAGCGGGAGGGCCGAGGACAGAGACGCAGTATTTT
.,many,TRBV29-1,TRBJ2-1,CSVESPQRSSYNEQFF,TGCAGCGTTGAATCCCCCCAGCGGAGCTCCTACAATGAGCAGTTCTTC
.,.,TRBV2,TRBJ2-3,CASSDGVYTDTQYF,TGTGCCAGCAGTGACGGCGTTTACACAGATACGCAGTATTTT
.,.,TRBV7-2,TRBJ1-4,CASSLAPLVDEKLFF,TGTGCCAGCAGCTTAGCGCCGCTAGTTGATGAAAAACTGTTTTTT
.,.,TRBV29-1,TRBJ2-1,CSVDRGTGYNEQFF,TGCAGCGTTGATAGGGGGACGGGCTACAATGAGCAGTTCTTC
TRBD2,.,TRBV5-1,TRBJ2-1,CASSLALGLGNYNEQFF,TGCGCCAGCAGCTTGGCCCTAGGACTAGGAAACTACAATGAGCAGTTCTTC
.,many,TRBV12-3/TRBV12-4,TRBJ2-7,CASSLGGRIYEQYF,TGTGCCAGCAGTTTGGGGGGGCGCATATACGAGCAGTACTTC
.,.,TRBV5-6,TRBJ2-1,CASSGRTGSPQFF,TGTGCCAGCAGCGGGAGGACAGGTTCGCCCCAGTTCTTC
TRBD1,.,TRBV6-1,TRBJ2-7,CASSGDDRGPNYEQYF,TGTGCCAGCAGTGGGGATGACAGGGGCCCCAACTACGAGCAGTACTTC
TRBD1,.,TRBV28,TRBJ2-5,CASSFRDRGETQYF,TGTGCCAGCAGTTTCCGTGACAGGGGAGAGACCCAGTACTTC
.,.,TRBV29-1,TRBJ1-1,CSVEGQMNTEAFF,TGCAGCGTTGAGGGACAAATGAACACTGAAGCTTTCTTT
.,.,TRBV28,TRBJ2-5,CASSLLQGGKETQYF,TGTGCCAGCAGTTTACTACAGGGAGGGAAAGAGACCCAGTACTTC
.,few,TRBV4-1,TRBJ2-7,CASSQGESYYEQYF,TGCGCCAGCAGCCAAGGGGAGAGTTACTACGAGCAGTACTTC
TRBD1,.,TRBV5-6,TRBJ1-2,CASSFGQVRIEYYGYTF,TGTGCCAGCAGCTTCGGACAGGTTCGGATTGAGTACTATGGCTACACCTTC
.,.,TRBV20-1,TRBJ2-1,CSARAGASYNEQFF,TGCAGTGCTAGAGCAGGAGCGTCCTACAATGAGCAGTTCTTC
.,few,TRBV12-3/TRBV12-4,TRBJ1-1,CASSFTGGNEAFF,TGTGCCAGCAGTTTCACAGGTGGAAATGAAGCTTTCTTT
TRBD1,.,TRBV7-3,TRBJ1-1,CASSWSGGNTEAFF,TGTGCCAGCAGCTGGTCAGGGGGTAACACTGAAGCTTTCTTT
.,.,TRBV12-3/TRBV12-4,TRBJ2-7,CASSLWGSGSYPYEQYF,TGTGCCAGCAGTTTATGGGGGTCGGGTAGCTACCCCTACGAGCAGTACTTC
TRBD2,.,TRBV27,TRBJ2-1,CASSLYGAGVSDEQFF,TGTGCCAGCAGTTTATACGGAGCGGGAGTTAGTGATGAGCAGTTCTTC
.,few,TRBV4-1,TRBJ2-5,CASSQDSQGRNNEQYF,TGCGCCAGCAGCCAAGATAGCCAGGGTAGGAACAATGAGCAGTACTTC
.,few,TRBV6-5,TRBJ2-3,CASSAEGTDTQYF,TGTGCCAGCAGTGCCGAAGGGACAGATACGCAGTATTTT
.,many,TRBV12-3/TRBV12-4,TRBJ2-3,CASGPGADTQYF,TGTGCCAGCGGCCCAGGTGCAGATACGCAGTATTTT
.,.,TRBV5-5,TRBJ1-2,CASRAGTDTFYGYTF,TGTGCCAGCAGGGCGGGGACCGATACTTTTTATGGCTACACCTTC
.,.,TRBV6-5,TRBJ2-7,CASSYGVAAAYEQYF,TGTGCCAGCAGTTACGGGGTAGCGGCCGCCTACGAGCAGTACTTC
TRBD2,few,TRBV20-1,TRBJ2-1,CSAPPSGNYGEQFF,TGCAGTGCTCCCCCTAGCGGGAATTATGGTGAGCAGTTCTTC
.,.,TRBV12-3/TRBV12-4,TRBJ1-1,CASSPPGTVNTEAFF,TGTGCCAGCAGTCCGCCCGGGACGGTGAACACTGAAGCTTTCTTT
.,.,TRBV20-1,TRBJ2-7,CSARPDNYEQYF,TGCAGTGCTAGGCCGGACAACTACGAGCAGTACTTC
.,.,TRBV12-3/TRBV12-4,TRBJ1-5,CASSHRAGQPQHF,TGTGCCAGCAGCCACAGGGCAGGGCAGCCCCAGCATTTT
.,few,TRBV5-1,TRBJ2-5,CAGGNGPQETQYF,TGCGCCGGGGGGAATGGACCCCAAGAGACCCAGTACTTC